The T cell receptor (beta chain) under discussion was sequenced for a study of T cell responses to AZD1222 COVID-19 vaccine. Whole-study results and caveats: Most donors were white British, females outnumbered males, and clonal diversity was possibly underestimated.

Profiled with immunoSEQ multiplex PCR; TCRdb holds only in-frame clones, not every one. The sample shows 150,000 to 200,000 clones, 90% to 95% of them seen only once. This clone has only one observation. The target antigen is unknown. J lost 6 bases, V lost 1 base, and 10 bases had no gene match. The length of the CDR3 is 17 residues. Germline V gene lookup returns CDR1 SGHTA and CDR2 FQGNSA. The sequence was collected from an adult who received the AZD1222 COVID-19 vaccine. Specimen: peripheral blood, collected 28 days after the second AZD1222 dose. The chain is built from TRBV7-2 and TRBJ2-1; 9 bases align to TRBD2. CDR3 in DNA: TGTGCCAGCAGCTTAGAACCCCTAGCGGGATTCGGCAATGAGCAGTTCTTC. It yields the protein CASSLEPLAGFGNEQFF.